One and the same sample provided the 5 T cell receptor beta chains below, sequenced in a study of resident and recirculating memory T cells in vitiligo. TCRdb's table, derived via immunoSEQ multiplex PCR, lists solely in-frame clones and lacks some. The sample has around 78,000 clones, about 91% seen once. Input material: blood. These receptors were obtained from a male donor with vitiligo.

CDR3: CASSQDLRSTDTQYF. CDR3 coding DNA: TGCGCCAGCAGCCAAGATTTGCGGAGCACAGATACGCAGTATTTT. The gene calls are TRBV4-3 and TRBJ2-3; D is uncertain. Germline CDR1 reads LGHNA; CDR2 reads YSLEER. V was cut by 0 bases and J by 0 bases, with 7 bases left in between. The CDR3 has 15 amino acids.

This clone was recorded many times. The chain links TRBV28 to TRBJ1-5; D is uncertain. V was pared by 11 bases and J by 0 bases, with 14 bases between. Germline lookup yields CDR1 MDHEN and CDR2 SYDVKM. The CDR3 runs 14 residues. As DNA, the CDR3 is TGTGCCGGAGGCGCGGGCGCTAGCAATCAGCCCCAGCATTTT. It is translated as CAGGAGASNQPQHF.

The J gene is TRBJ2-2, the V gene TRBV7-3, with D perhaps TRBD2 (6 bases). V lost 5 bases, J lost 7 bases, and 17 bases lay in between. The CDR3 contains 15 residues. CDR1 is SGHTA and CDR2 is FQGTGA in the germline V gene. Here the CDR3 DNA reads TGTGCCAGCAGCCGAGGGCCTTCCGGGGGCGGGGAGCTGTTTTTT. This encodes CASSRGPSGGGELFF.

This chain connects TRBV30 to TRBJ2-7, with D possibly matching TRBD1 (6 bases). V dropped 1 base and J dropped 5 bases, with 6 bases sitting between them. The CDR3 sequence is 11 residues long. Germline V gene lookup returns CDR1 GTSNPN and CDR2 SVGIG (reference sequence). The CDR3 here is CAWSGTDEQYF. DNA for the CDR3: TGTGCCTGGAGTGGGACAGACGAGCAGTACTTC.

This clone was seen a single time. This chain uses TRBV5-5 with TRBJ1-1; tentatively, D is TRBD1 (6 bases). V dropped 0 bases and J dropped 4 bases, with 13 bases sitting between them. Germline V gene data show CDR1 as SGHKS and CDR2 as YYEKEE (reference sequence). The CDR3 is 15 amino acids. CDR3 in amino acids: CASSLGGRGRTEAFF. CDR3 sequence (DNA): TGTGCCAGCAGCTTGGGAGGCAGGGGACGCACTGAAGCTTTCTTT.